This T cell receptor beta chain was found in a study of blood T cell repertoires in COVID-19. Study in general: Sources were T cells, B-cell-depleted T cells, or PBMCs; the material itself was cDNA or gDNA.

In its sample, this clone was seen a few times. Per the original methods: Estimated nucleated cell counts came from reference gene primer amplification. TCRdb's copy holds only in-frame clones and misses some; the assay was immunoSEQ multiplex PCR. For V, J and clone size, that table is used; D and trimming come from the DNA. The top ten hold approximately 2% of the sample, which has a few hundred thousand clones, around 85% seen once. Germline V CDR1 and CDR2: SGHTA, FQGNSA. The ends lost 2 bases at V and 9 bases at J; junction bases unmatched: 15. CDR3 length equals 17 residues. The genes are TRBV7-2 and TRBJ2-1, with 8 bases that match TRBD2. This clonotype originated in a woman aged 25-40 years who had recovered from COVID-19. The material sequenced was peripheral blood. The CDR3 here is CASSLNPRGGIPGEQFF. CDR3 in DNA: TGTGCCAGCAGCTTAAATCCCCGGGGGGGGATTCCAGGTGAGCAGTTCTTC.